This T cell receptor (beta chain) came from a study of chemoradiotherapy in HPV16-positive cancers. Study-wide context: Functional T-cell assays on a couple of HPV16-positive patients' cells defined candidate HPV-specific clones and common TCR motifs.

The study's findings and limits: HPV-responsive T-cell expansion during chemoradiotherapy was linked to improved recurrence-free survival in HPV16-positive patients. Non-HPV-specific T cells did not expand in tumors during treatment, whereas candidate HPV-specific clones and E7-related motifs did.

V lost 0 bases, J lost 0 bases, and 11 bases lay in between. This CDR3 contains 16 residues. CDR1 LGHNA and CDR2 YSLEER come from the germline V gene. Points on this clone: Its target is unknown.

Method: immunoSEQ multiplex PCR; TCRdb's copy keeps in-frame clones and lacks some. The data show roughly 28,000 clones, over 80% seen once. Sequences were derived from blood, sampled from a patient who underwent chemoradiotherapy. This chain joins TRBV4-3 and TRBJ1-2; the D is unclear. The receptor's source is a human donor with HPV-associated anogenital cancer. The DNA for the CDR3 is TGCGCCAGCAGCCAAGATCAAACACTGACTAACTATGGCTACACCTTC. It codes for CASSQDQTLTNYGYTF.